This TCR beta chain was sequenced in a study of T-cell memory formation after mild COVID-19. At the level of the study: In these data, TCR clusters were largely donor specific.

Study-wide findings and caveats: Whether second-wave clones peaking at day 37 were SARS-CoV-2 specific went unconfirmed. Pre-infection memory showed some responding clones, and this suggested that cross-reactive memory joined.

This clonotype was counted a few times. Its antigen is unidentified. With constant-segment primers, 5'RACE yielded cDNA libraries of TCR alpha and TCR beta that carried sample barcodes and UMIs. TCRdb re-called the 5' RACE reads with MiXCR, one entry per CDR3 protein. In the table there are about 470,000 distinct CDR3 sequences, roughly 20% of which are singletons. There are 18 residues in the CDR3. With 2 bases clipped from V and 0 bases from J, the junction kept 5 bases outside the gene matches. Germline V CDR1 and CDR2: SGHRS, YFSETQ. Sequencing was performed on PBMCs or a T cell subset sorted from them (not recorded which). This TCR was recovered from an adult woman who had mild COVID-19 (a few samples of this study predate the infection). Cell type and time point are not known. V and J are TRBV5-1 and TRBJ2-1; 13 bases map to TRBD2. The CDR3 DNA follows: TGCGCCAGCAGCTTCCAGGGACTAGCGGGGAGCTCCTACAATGAGCAGTTCTTC. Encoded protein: CASSFQGLAGSSYNEQFF.